The 3 T cell receptor beta chains below were found in one sample sequenced in a study of T-cell reconstitution after alpha-beta-depleted transplantation in children (TCRdb year 2016). This specimen's treatment or condition label, interpreted: allogeneic hematopoietic cell transplantation with graft depleted of TCRalphabeta T cells and CD19 B cells. Library creation used PCR. Data came from an Illumina HiSeq 2500. TCR library preparation used molecular barcoding, with unique molecular identifiers applied to normalize quantification of the TCRbeta repertoire. TCRdb ran its own pipeline on the public reads, namely fastp trimming at Q25 and MiXCR clone calling, and kept in-frame beta chains. CDR3 protein duplicates are merged, each entry listing the most common genes and DNA. The sample data list fewer than 550,000 distinct CDR3 sequences, and 16% of these were observed just once. The ten biggest clones cover around 30% of the sample.

This specimen consisted of PBMCs, mostly from graft donor cells, obtained 360 days after TCRalphabeta/CD19-depleted stem cell transplant. The receptors here all came from a boy under two years old who had a stem cell transplant for Wiskott-Aldrich syndrome, so the T cells may come from the graft donor.

J is TRBJ2-7 and V is TRBV10-3; D tentatively reads TRBD1 or TRBD2 (5 bases each). The ends were cut back, 2 bases at V and 3 bases at J, with 11 bases in the middle. The germline V gene encodes CDR1 ENHRY and CDR2 SYGVKD. This CDR3 spans 14 amino acids. The CDR3 loop is CAISEKGRVYEQYF. The CDR3 DNA follows: TGTGCCATCAGTGAGAAGGGACGGGTCTACGAGCAGTACTTC.

This clonotype was seen only a few times. The chain recombines TRBV12-3 or TRBV12-4 with TRBJ2-3; possible D gene TRBD1, 6 bases. Trimming removed 6 bases at V and 6 bases at J, with 25 bases between. There are 17 residues in the CDR3. The CDR3 nucleotides are TGTGCCAGCAGCTCCTTTCCAGGGGCCCCCCTCGTGGATACGCAGTATTTT. Encoded protein: CASSSFPGAPLVDTQYF.

This chain connects TRBV11-2 to TRBJ2-1; 8 bases line up with TRBD2. The CDR3 totals 15 residues. Germline CDR1 and CDR2: SGHAT and FQNNGV. Trimming at V came to 4 bases and at J to 5 bases, leaving 7 bases not matched to a gene. CDR3 loop: CASSYRGGLDNEQFF. CDR3 DNA: TGTGCCAGCAGCTATCGGGGGGGCCTAGACAATGAGCAGTTCTTC.